This TCR beta chain was sequenced in a study of CXCR3-negative and CXCR3-positive naive CD8 T cells (dated by TCRdb to 2018 to 2020). In terms of the full investigation: Some 150 million TRB reads were obtained in total, roughly 1.5 +/- 0.3 million reads per library. Data from around ten donors, pooled across two independent experiments, went into the diversity and physicochemical repertoire analyses. Naive subsets from five or six donors and memory cells from 3 donors were included in the TRBV-TRBJ cluster analysis. General conclusions and limits of the study: TRB CDR3s from CXCR3-positive naive cells showed higher hydrophobicity (lower Kidera factor 4), lower energy, and higher strength and volume indices than CXCR3-negative naive cells. TRBV-TRBJ usage was similar between naive CXCR3-negative and CXCR3-positive cells from the same donor, while memory cells showed distinct patterns. Surface CD5, linked to self-reactivity in mice, was comparable between naive subsets; TCR interaction strength was therefore also inferred from TRB CDR3 physicochemical properties. Repertoire diversity was comparably high in both naive subsets but much lower in memory CD8+ T cells. CXCR3 expression partially decreased after cryopreservation, so most assays used freshly isolated PBMCs.

About this clonotype itself: Its antigen is still unknown.

For sequencing, a NextSeq 550 was employed. The Human TCR Profiling Kit (MiLaboratory) was used to prepare UMI-labeled 5' RACE TRB cDNA libraries. The full amount of extracted RNA was used for cDNA synthesis, and the full amount of resulting cDNA was used for PCR amplification. Libraries were prepared in parallel with an identical number of PCR cycles. As for how the authors treated the data: About 50,000 +/- 10,000 unique UMI-labeled TRB cDNA molecules per library were extracted with MIGEC and MiXCR, with at least two reads per UMI required. On average, around 40,000 +/- 10,000 functional in-frame TRB CDR3 nucleotide clonotypes lacking stop codons were found per library. Diversity metrics, including normalized Shannon-Wiener and Chao1, were computed in VDJtools after downsampling to 5000 UMI-labeled TRB molecules per sample. VDJtools computed clonotype-size-weighted physicochemical properties of the central five CDR3 residues: interaction energy, strength, volume and Kidera factor 4. Reprocessed by TCRdb, the reads give a single entry per CDR3 protein sequence, without DNA. The authors' filters were not applied to this entry. This sample's records show tens of thousands of distinct CDR3 sequences. Approximately 0.54% of the sample is taken by the ten largest.

For every CD8+ T cell subset, hundreds of thousands of cells were flow-sorted straight into RLT lysis buffer, and each subset was sorted in triplicate. Naive CD8+ T cells were defined stringently as CD45RO-CCR7+CD27+CD95- to exclude memory contaminants. Peripheral blood mononuclear cells were isolated from buffy coats using standard density gradient centrifugation. A FACSAria III was used to flow-sort naive CXCR3-negative and CXCR3-positive CD8+ T cells. An RNeasy Mini Kit was used to extract total RNA from the sorted cells. Counted from cysteine to phenylalanine, this CDR3 has 14 amino acids. DNA for this receptor is not on file. CDR1 and CDR2 are read off the germline V gene as SQVTM and ANQGSEA.

This chain joins TRBV29-1 to TRBJ1-1. This sequence originates from a human donor in good health. Some clones in this sample may be carry-over from other donors' samples. Material for sequencing was naive CXCR3+ CD8+ T cells from blood. The cell subset or site label corresponds to: CD45RO-CCR7+CD27+CD95- naive CD8+ T cells expressing CXCR3 (TNR3+). CDR3 loop: CSVEGEDGNTEAFF.